This T cell receptor (beta chain) was found in a study of CD8+CD57+ T cells in acquired aplastic anemia. Across the whole study: Yields of DNA that came from sorted CD4+ and CD8+ cells averaged roughly 3.2 ug. Around 11 million reads were obtained on average for healthy donor CD4+ cells. Findings and limits, study-wide: Between patients and controls, around 31 CD8+ CDR3 sequences were found in common. CD8+ Simpson's diversity in patients was not significantly different from that in controls.

This CDR3 has 13 residues. Looked up from germline, CDR1 is KGHDR and CDR2 is SFDVKD. Trimming pared 5 bases from V and 4 bases from J, leaving 8 bases between. CDR3 and TCR beta VDJ profiling relied on genomic DNA as the template. TCRdb re-called the reads through MiXCR, storing one row per CDR3 protein. Of more than 150,000 distinct CDR3 sequences in the sample, approximately 45% are singletons; the top ten hold approximately 2.9%. As concerns this clonotype: Its antigen is currently unknown.

J is TRBJ1-3 and V is TRBV24-1, with unresolved D. This clonotype originated in a human donor in good health. Sequenced: sorted CD4+, CD8+, or CD8+CD57+ T cells (not recorded which) from PBMCs. The CDR3 region is CATSALGGNTIYF. CDR3 nucleotide sequence: TGTGCCACCAGTGCCCTGGGAGGAAACACCATATATTTT.